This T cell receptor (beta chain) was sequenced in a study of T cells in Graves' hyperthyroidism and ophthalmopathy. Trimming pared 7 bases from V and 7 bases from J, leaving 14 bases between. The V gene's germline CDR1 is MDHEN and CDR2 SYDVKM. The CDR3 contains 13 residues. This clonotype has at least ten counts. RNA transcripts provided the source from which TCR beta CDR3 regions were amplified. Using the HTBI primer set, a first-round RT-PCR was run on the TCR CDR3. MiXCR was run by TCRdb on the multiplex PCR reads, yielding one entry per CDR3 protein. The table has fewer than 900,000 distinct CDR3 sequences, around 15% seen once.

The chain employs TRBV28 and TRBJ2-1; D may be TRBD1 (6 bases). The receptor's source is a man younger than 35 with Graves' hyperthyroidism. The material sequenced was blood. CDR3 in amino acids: CASKKPDSNEQFF. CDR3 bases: TGTGCCAGCAAAAAGCCGGACAGTAATGAGCAGTTCTTC.